This TCR beta chain came from a study of graft-versus-host responses after intestinal transplantation (dated by TCRdb to the early 2020s). General notes on the study: Multivisceral, liver-intestinal, or isolated intestinal transplants were received by the recipients. Every recipient was given anti-thymocyte globulin induction, followed by around three years of maintenance tacrolimus and steroids. Graft-versus-host and host-versus-graft alloreactive T cell clones were tracked in the graft, circulation and bone marrow after intestinal transplantation using bulk TCR-beta CDR3 sequencing. To identify alloreactive clones, pre-transplant mixed lymphocyte reaction products were sequenced and then compared with unstimulated pre-transplant donor and recipient T cells. A cohort of 24 intestinal transplant recipients, including one retransplant, was enrolled, and a few patients lacking pretransplant specimens were excluded. Donor T cell macrochimerism was defined as a peak of at least 4% donor T cells among recipient peripheral blood mononuclear cells. Rather than going through the commercial service, samples from three later patients were sequenced in-house on an Illumina MiSeq and processed with MiXCR. Beyond this particular receptor, the publication reports: Patients with donor T cell macrochimerism had high GvH to HvG T cell clonal ratios in their allografts. Early after transplant, declines in HvG clones were associated with peak levels of circulating GvH clones. GvH clones were detected in recipient bone marrow, and some appeared earlier in ileal mucosa or blood, consistent with an intestinal mucosal origin. The conclusions were limited by the relatively low number and heterogeneity of the intestinal transplant patients.

The V and J ends are trimmed by 1 base and 6 bases, leaving 16 bases between them. Including the terminal cysteine and phenylalanine, the CDR3 comprises 17 residues. Only CDR3 DNA is held: 51 bases, read in frame from base 1. CDR1 and CDR2, looked up from the germline V gene (reference sequence), are LNHDA and SQIVND. Read against the paper, the sample's time point label means: cells obtained before transplantation from donor or recipient. CD3+CD4+ and CD3+CD8+ populations were FACS-sorted from unstimulated pre-transplant donor and recipient cells taken from spleen or lymph nodes. The library was produced with the immunoSEQ multiplex PCR assay. In most patients, genomic DNA was isolated using the Qiagen DNeasy Blood and Tissue Kit and sent frozen to Adaptive Biotechnologies for TCR sequencing. For most patients, genomic DNA was subjected to high-throughput TCR-beta CDR3 sequencing by Adaptive Biotechnologies. Concerning the study's data processing: Adaptive's ImmunoSEQ software was the source of the TCR sequencing data for 18 patients, while three other patients were processed with MiXCR and VDJtools. To correct CD4 versus CD8 sorting errors, any sequence found in both subsets at a frequency ratio below 5:1 was removed. CDR3 nucleotide sequences shared between donor and recipient were removed because the origin of such sequences could not be assigned. To be classed as alloreactive, a clone needed at least 2-fold expansion over unstimulated cells and a minimum CFSE-low frequency of 0.002% (template counts) or 0.001% (read counts). A clone was considered mappable if detected in the sequenced pre-transplant spleen, lymph node, or MLR CFSE-low populations of the donor or recipient. The cumulative frequency of alloreactive clones was calculated as a percentage of all sequences, weighted by copy number. The table comes from immuneACCESS by way of TCRdb, which keeps in-frame sequences with V and J called. Part of the clones is missing from these tables; in studies checked, under half for an unresolved V gene and the rest for unknown reasons. V, J and clone size are those of that table, while D and trimming were read from the DNA. The sample contains about 89,000 clones, roughly nine tenths of them found a single time. The ten largest clonotypes hold approximately 0.096% of the sample.

A remark on this clone: It has no known antigen specificity. It has no much larger one-base neighbor in the sample; base qualities were not kept.

The rearrangement combines TRBV19 with TRBJ1-6, with TRBD1 as a weak D call on 6 bases. The TCR originated in a human donor who received an intestinal transplant. The material sequenced was unstimulated CD4+ T cells sorted from spleen or lymph node cells, taken before intestinal transplant. The CDR3 corresponds to CASSIAPPGHLNSPLHF. The nucleotide sequence is given as TGTGCCAGTAGTATAGCTCCCCCGGGACACCTTAATTCACCCCTCCACTTT.